A single sample gave rise to the 26 T cell receptor beta chains below, sequenced in a study of cytomegalovirus exposure and HLA in healthy donors. Sequenced by immunoSEQ multiplex PCR; TCRdb stores in-frame clones only, minus some. The sample has roughly 56,000 clones, 90% to 95% seen once. The sequenced material came from PBMCs. The receptors derive from a woman aged 25 to 45 in good health and CMV-seronegative.

The chain links TRBV7-2 to TRBJ2-7; TRBD2 matches at 8 bases. Losses at the gene ends were 4 bases for V and 4 bases for J; bases not matched to a gene: 3. CDR1 is SGHTA and CDR2 is FQGNSA in the germline V gene. This CDR3 contains 13 residues. Written as DNA, the CDR3 is TGTGCCAGCAGCTCTCAGCGGGAGTACGAGCAGTACTTC. This gives the protein CASSSQREYEQYF.

The gene calls are TRBV6-5 and TRBJ2-1; 9 nucleotides line up with TRBD2. Germline V lookup: CDR1 MNHEY, CDR2 SVGAGI. V was clipped by 6 bases and J by 5 bases; unmatched bases: 8. The CDR3 is made up of 15 amino acids. For the CDR3, the DNA is TGTGCCAGCAGACCCGCTAGCGGGGTACACAATGAGCAGTTCTTC. As protein: CASRPASGVHNEQFF.

The V gene is TRBV9, the J gene TRBJ2-1; 7 bases agree with TRBD2. With V trimmed by 4 bases and J by 4 bases, 5 bases remained unmatched. Germline values: CDR1 SGDLS, CDR2 YYNGEE. This CDR3 comprises 14 residues. The CDR3 coding sequence is TGTGCCAGCAGCAGGGGACTATCATACAATGAGCAGTTCTTC. Translating gives CASSRGLSYNEQFF.

This clone is a singleton in its sample. The rearrangement joins TRBV2 to TRBJ1-1; D remains unclear. V lost 6 bases and J lost 0, with 5 bases in between. This CDR3 region has 12 residues. Germline CDR1 is SNHLY and CDR2 is FYNNEI. CDR3 nucleotide sequence: TGTGCCAGCAGCGTTATGAACACTGAAGCTTTCTTT. The encoded protein is CASSVMNTEAFF.

The J gene is TRBJ1-1, the V gene TRBV6-5; D gene unclear. Trimming shortened V by 2 bases and J by 0 bases, and 4 bases separated the two germline ends. Per germline, CDR1 MNHEY and CDR2 SVGAGI. CDR3 length: 13 residues. The CDR3 loop is CASSYVVNTEAFF. In DNA form, the CDR3 reads TGTGCCAGCAGTTACGTAGTGAACACTGAAGCTTTCTTT.

The V call is TRBV11-1, the J call TRBJ1-1; TRBD1 matches at 7 bases. The germline gives CDR1 SGHAT, CDR2 FQDESV (reference sequence). V lost 5 bases to trimming and J lost 3 bases; unmatched junction nucleotides: 6. The CDR3 totals 14 residues. The CDR3 nucleotides are TGTGCCAGCAGCACCCGACAGGGATACACTGAAGCTTTCTTT. This encodes CASSTRQGYTEAFF.

V and J are TRBV4-1 and TRBJ2-5; 9 nucleotides line up with TRBD2. Trimming cost V 4 bases and J 0 bases; bases outside gene matches: 6. The germline gives CDR1 MGHRA, CDR2 YSYEKL. This CDR3 spans 16 amino acids. CDR3 bases: TGCGCCAGCAGCCCAGGGCGGACTAGCGACCAAGAGACCCAGTACTTC. It encodes CASSPGRTSDQETQYF.

The chain has TRBV18 and TRBJ2-5, with D perhaps matching TRBD1 (5 bases). Per germline, CDR1 KGHSH and CDR2 LQKENI. Trimming pared 8 bases from V and 5 bases from J, leaving 12 bases between. The CDR3 spans 12 residues. The CDR3 nucleotides read TGTGCCAGCACGACAGAAGCGGAGACCCAGTACTTC. Protein: CASTTEAETQYF.

This chain links TRBV6-1 with TRBJ2-3; D is undetermined. The germline gives CDR1 MNHNS, CDR2 SASEGT. The CDR3 extends over 14 amino acids. V was shortened by 1 base and J by 0 bases, with 5 bases between the two germline ends. The CDR3 is CASSEGASTDTQYF. The DNA for the CDR3 is TGTGCCAGCAGTGAAGGGGCTAGCACAGATACGCAGTATTTT.

The chain couples TRBV27 to TRBJ2-1; D perhaps matches TRBD1 (7 bases). CDR3 length: 15 amino acids. Per the germline V gene, CDR1 is MNHEY and CDR2 is SMNVEV (reference sequence). The V end lost 3 bases, the J end lost 6 bases, and 15 bases lay between the germline ends. CDR3 in amino acids: CASSLGQGGLNEQFF. CDR3 nucleotides: TGTGCCAGCAGTTTGGGGCAGGGGGGACTCAATGAGCAGTTCTTC.

This chain connects TRBV30 to TRBJ1-1; 7 bases agree with TRBD1. The J segment lost 8 bases and the V segment lost 6 bases, leaving 15 bases of the junction unmatched. Germline CDR1 and CDR2: GTSNPN and SVGIG (reference sequence). The CDR3 loop spans 14 amino acids. In DNA, the CDR3 is TGTGCCTGTCCCTCAGGGGGTATTTTTGGGGAAGCTTTCTTT. Its protein is CACPSGGIFGEAFF. The full variable domain, its missing parts supplied by reference TRBV30 and TRBJ1-1, is SQTIHQWPATLVQPVGSPLSLECTVEGTSNPNLYWYRQAAGRGLQLLFYSVGIGQISSEVPQNLSASRPQDRQFILSSKKLLLSDSGFYLCACPSGGIFGEAFFGQGTRLTVV.

The chain has TRBV5-1 and TRBJ2-2, with 8 bases fitting TRBD2. The CDR3 sequence is 15 residues long. Germline values: CDR1 SGHRS, CDR2 YFSETQ. Trimming removed 6 bases from V and 4 bases from J; junction bases left unmatched: 8. This CDR3 reads CASTRAGDPTGELFF. CDR3 bases: TGCGCCAGCACCCGAGCGGGAGACCCCACCGGGGAGCTGTTTTTT.

This rearrangement joins TRBV19 to TRBJ1-3; D is unresolved. Germline V CDR1 and CDR2: LNHDA, SQIVND (reference sequence). This CDR3 has 14 amino acids. Trimming pared 7 bases from V and 0 bases from J, leaving 10 bases between. CDR3 in DNA: TGTGCCAGTACAGTCAGAGGCTCTGGAAACACCATATATTTT. This encodes CASTVRGSGNTIYF.

V usage is TRBV15 and J usage is TRBJ1-2; possible D gene TRBD1, 5 bases. This CDR3 spans 15 amino acids. The germline V and J ends were trimmed by 1 base and 8 bases, with 17 bases remaining between them. Germline assignment: CDR1 LNHNV and CDR2 YYDKDF (reference sequence). The CDR3: CATSRVSAGVRGYTF. DNA for the CDR3: TGTGCCACCAGCAGAGTCTCCGCGGGGGTTCGGGGCTACACCTTC.

The CDR3 sequence: CASSFSGGYRGSGNTIYF. In DNA, the CDR3 is TGTGCCAGCAGCTTTTCAGGAGGGTATAGGGGCTCTGGAAACACCATATATTTT. The chain combines TRBV5-5 with TRBJ1-3, with D possibly being TRBD1 (5 bases). V lost 2 bases, J lost 0 bases, and 18 bases lay in between. This CDR3 contains 18 residues. Per germline, CDR1 SGHKS and CDR2 YYEKEE (reference sequence).

This rearrangement joins TRBV30 to TRBJ2-5; 9 nucleotides agree with TRBD2. The germline V gene encodes CDR1 GTSNPN and CDR2 SVGIG (reference sequence). The V gene end was trimmed by 5 bases and the J gene end by 4 bases; junction bases not matched to a gene: 14. This CDR3 spans 16 amino acids. The CDR3 protein is CAWHPPSGIGRETQYF. CDR3 DNA: TGTGCCTGGCATCCTCCTAGCGGGATAGGTCGAGAGACCCAGTACTTC.

The chain combines TRBV10-3 with TRBJ2-3, with a possible D match to TRBD1 (5 bases). V gave up 3 bases and J gave up 2 bases, with 6 bases separating them. The germline V gene has CDR1 ENHRY and CDR2 SYGVKD. CDR3 length equals 13 residues. CDR3 sequence reads: CAISEQATDTQYF. In nucleotides, the CDR3 is TGTGCCATCAGTGAACAGGCCACAGATACGCAGTATTTT.

This chain joins TRBV30 and TRBJ1-1; possibly TRBD1 for D (6 bases). Trimming cost V 3 bases and J 1 base, with 21 bases left between them. In germline, CDR1 is GTSNPN, CDR2 SVGIG (reference sequence). This CDR3 spans 17 amino acids. The CDR3 is CAWSYGLAFRGNTEAFF. For the CDR3, the DNA is TGTGCCTGGAGCTACGGGCTCGCATTCAGGGGGAACACTGAAGCTTTCTTT.

This chain uses TRBV18 with TRBJ2-5; D is undetermined. Trimming removed 0 bases at V and 5 bases at J, with 7 bases between. The CDR3 has 13 amino acids. From germline, CDR1 is KGHSH and CDR2 LQKENI. As DNA, the CDR3 is TGTGCCAGCTCACCACCGGCCCCCGAGACCCAGTACTTC. Protein product: CASSPPAPETQYF.

The V and J genes are TRBV5-1 and TRBJ1-1; the D gene is possibly TRBD1 (6 bases). This CDR3 comprises 14 residues. Germline loops: CDR1 SGHRS, CDR2 YFSETQ. The V end lost 0 bases, the J end lost 3 bases, and 9 bases lay between the germline ends. The CDR3 loop reads CASSLDRADTEAFF. In DNA form, the CDR3 reads TGCGCCAGCAGCTTGGACAGGGCGGACACTGAAGCTTTCTTT.

V gene TRBV11-2 combines with J gene TRBJ2-7, with 9 bases identical to TRBD2. V shed 6 bases, J shed 4 bases, and the junction held 13 bases outside the gene matches. The CDR3 sequence is 16 residues long. Germline assignment: CDR1 SGHAT and CDR2 FQNNGV. The CDR3 spells CASSRLGLAVGYEQYF. CDR3 bases: TGTGCCAGCAGTCGACTGGGACTAGCAGTAGGTTACGAGCAGTACTTC. The entire variable domain, with the rest obtained from reference TRBV11-2 and TRBJ2-7, is as follows: EAGVAQSPRYKIIEKRQSVAFWCNPISGHATLYWYQQILGQGPKLLIQFQNNGVVDDSQLPKDRFSAERLKGVDSTLKIQPAKLEDSAVYLCASSRLGLAVGYEQYFGPGTRLTVT.

Remarks on this clone: Other nucleotide sequences from this sample produce the same CDR3. The rearrangement links TRBV6-5 to TRBJ1-2, with D unclear. The V gene's germline CDR1 is MNHEY and CDR2 SVGAGI. The ends were cut back, 4 bases at V and 6 bases at J, with 12 bases in the middle. This CDR3 is built from 13 residues. The CDR3 reads CASSSTGSHGYTF. For the CDR3, the DNA is TGTGCCAGCAGTTCAACGGGGTCCCATGGCTACACCTTC.

This chain joins TRBV6-6 and TRBJ2-7; 9 bases map to TRBD1. Germline CDR1 is MNHNY and CDR2 is SVGAGI (reference sequence). CDR3 length: 14 residues. V was clipped by 7 bases and J by 1 base; unmatched bases: 5. In DNA form, the CDR3 reads TGTGCCAGCACTTCCGGACAGGGGTCCTACGAGCAGTACTTC. Its protein is CASTSGQGSYEQYF.

This chain uses TRBV19 with TRBJ1-5, with a tentative D call TRBD1 (5 bases). The CDR3 loop spans 13 amino acids. Germline CDR1 and CDR2: LNHDA and SQIVND (reference sequence). Trimming took off 9 bases at V and 6 bases at J, with 15 bases between the two ends. This CDR3 reads CASRGLLRQPQHF. The CDR3 DNA sequence: TGTGCCAGCCGGGGACTGCTCCGTCAGCCCCAGCATTTT. Supplemented by reference TRBV19 and TRBJ1-5, the full variable domain reads DGGITQSPKYLFRKEGQNVTLSCEQNLNHDAMYWYRQDPGQGLRLIYYSQIVNDFQKGDIAEGYSVSREKKESFPLTVTSAQKNPTAFYLCASRGLLRQPQHFGDGTRLSIL.

The genes are TRBV4-3 and TRBJ1-1, with a weak D call TRBD1 (6 bases). CDR1 and CDR2 (germline): LGHNA, YSLEER. The CDR3 contains 14 residues. Between the trimmed V and J ends, which lost 6 bases and 3 bases, there was a span of 14 bases. DNA of the CDR3: TGCGCCAGCAGAACACAGGGAGTGGACACTGAAGCTTTCTTT. It specifies CASRTQGVDTEAFF.

The gene calls are TRBV20-1 and TRBJ2-3, with D uncertain. The CDR3 extends over 11 amino acids. Per the germline V gene, CDR1 is DFQATT and CDR2 is SNEGSKA (reference sequence). The V and J ends lost 4 bases and 6 bases respectively, with 8 bases between them. The CDR3 here is CSATVADTQYF. CDR3 nucleotide sequence: TGCAGTGCTACCGTTGCGGATACGCAGTATTTT.